Reported below is one T cell receptor beta chain. The same CDR3 arises from other DNA sequences in this sample as well. These data come from a study of control samples from healthy donors and cancer patients. This CDR3 is 12 amino acids long. Trimming cost V 2 bases and J 7 bases, with 6 bases left between them. Germline loops: CDR1 MDHEN, CDR2 SYDVKM. Sequencing used immunoSEQ multiplex PCR; TCRdb keeps in-frame clones, though not all of them. The sample records about 130,000 clones, approximately 92% being singletons. This TCR derives from a man aged 18 to 30 in good health. Input material: blood. The chain is built from TRBV28 and TRBJ1-5; D not certain. The CDR3 protein is CASSLMGQPQHF. The CDR3 bases are TGTGCCAGCAGTTTAATGGGACAGCCCCAGCATTTT. Variable domain in full (rest from reference TRBV28 and TRBJ1-5): DVKVTQSSRYLVKRTGEKVFLECVQDMDHENMFWYRQDPGLGLRLIYFSYDVKMKEKGDIPEGYSVSREKKERFSLILESASTNQTSMYLCASSLMGQPQHFGDGTRLSIL.